This T cell receptor beta chain was identified during a study of blood T cell repertoires in COVID-19. Study-level information: Acute and convalescent COVID-19 samples came from the United States, Italy and Spain. The cDNA or gDNA used as material had been derived from T cells, B-cell-depleted T cells, or PBMCs.

Germline-derived CDR1 and CDR2 are LGHDT and YNNKEL (reference sequence). Trimming shortened V by 2 bases and J by 0 bases, and 13 bases separated the two germline ends. The CDR3 loop spans 16 amino acids. The table lists this clone with a count of one. In the original processing: Nucleated cell number was recorded as an estimate derived from reference gene primer amplification. The protocol was immunoSEQ multiplex PCR, while the TCRdb copy is restricted to in-frame clones and leaves out a portion. That table supplies the V and J calls and clone size; D and trimming were determined from the DNA. In the table there are approximately 130,000 clones, roughly 79% of which are singletons.

This rearrangement joins TRBV3-1 (or the pseudogene TRBV3-2) to TRBJ2-5, with a weak D call TRBD1 (6 bases). This TCR was recovered from a man older than 75 with acute or convalescent COVID-19. Sequencing used peripheral blood. The CDR3 bases are TGTGCCAGCAGCCAAAGGGCAGGGGCGTACCAAGAGACCCAGTACTTC. This sequence encodes CASSQRAGAYQETQYF.